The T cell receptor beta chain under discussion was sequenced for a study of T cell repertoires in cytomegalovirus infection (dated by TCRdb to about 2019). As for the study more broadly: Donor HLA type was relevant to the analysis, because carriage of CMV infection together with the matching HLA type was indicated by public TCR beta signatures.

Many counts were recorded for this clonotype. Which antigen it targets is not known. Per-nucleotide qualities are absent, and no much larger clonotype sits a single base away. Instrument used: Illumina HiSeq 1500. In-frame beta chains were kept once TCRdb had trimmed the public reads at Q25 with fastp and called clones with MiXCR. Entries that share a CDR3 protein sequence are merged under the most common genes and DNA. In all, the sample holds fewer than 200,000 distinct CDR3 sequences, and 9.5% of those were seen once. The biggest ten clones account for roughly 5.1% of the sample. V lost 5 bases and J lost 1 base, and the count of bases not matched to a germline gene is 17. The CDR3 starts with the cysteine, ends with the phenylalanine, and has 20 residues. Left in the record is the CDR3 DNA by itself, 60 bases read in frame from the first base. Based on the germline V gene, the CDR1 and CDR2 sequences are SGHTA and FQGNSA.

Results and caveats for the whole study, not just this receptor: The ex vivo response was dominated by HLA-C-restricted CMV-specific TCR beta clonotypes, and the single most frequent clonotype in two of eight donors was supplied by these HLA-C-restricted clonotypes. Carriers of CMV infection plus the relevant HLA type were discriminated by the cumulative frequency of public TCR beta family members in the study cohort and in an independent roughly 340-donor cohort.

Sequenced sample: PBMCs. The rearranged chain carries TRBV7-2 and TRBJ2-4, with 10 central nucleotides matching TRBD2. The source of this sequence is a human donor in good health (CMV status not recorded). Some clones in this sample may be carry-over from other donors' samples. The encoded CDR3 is CASSPQPSGSEMGAKNIQYF. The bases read TGTGCCAGCAGCCCCCAACCTAGCGGGAGTGAGATGGGGGCCAAAAACATTCAGTACTTC.